These 22 T cell receptor beta chains originate from one sample sequenced in a study of shared clonotypes between healthy human individuals. The table came from immunoSEQ multiplex PCR; TCRdb's copy has only in-frame clones and leaves some out. Among a few million clones listed, around 93% were seen once. The sequencing input was naive CD4+ T cells from PBMCs. Subset: CD45RA+ positively selected. The receptor set was obtained from a man younger than 35 in good health. Some clones in this sample may be carry-over from other donors' samples.

CDR3 amino acids: CASSPRDREKLFF. In DNA, the CDR3 is TGTGCCAGCAGCCCAAGGGACCGTGAAAAACTGTTTTTT. This chain connects TRBV7-8 to TRBJ1-4, with TRBD1 as a possible D gene (5 bases). This CDR3 spans 13 amino acids. Trimming shortened V by 5 bases and J by 7 bases, and 11 bases separated the two germline ends. Germline values: CDR1 SGHVS, CDR2 FQNEAQ.

This clone has more than one count but fewer than ten. J is TRBJ1-1 and V is TRBV6-1; D gene unclear. CDR1 and CDR2 (germline): MNHNS, SASEGT. The V end lost 2 bases, the J end lost 8 bases, and 9 bases lay between the germline ends. There are 12 residues in the CDR3. CDR3 region: CASSEFVTEAFF. For the CDR3, the DNA is TGTGCCAGCAGTGAATTTGTGACAGAAGCTTTCTTT.

This chain links TRBV11-2 with TRBJ2-2; the match to TRBD2 covers 9 bases. Trimming took 5 bases from V and 3 from J; bases not matched to a gene: 16. Germline V lookup: CDR1 SGHAT, CDR2 FQNNGV. This CDR3 comprises 19 residues. The CDR3 nucleotides read TGTGCCAGCAGCCCTGGCTCCCCTAGCGGGACAAGGTACACCGGGGAGCTGTTTTTT. It yields the protein CASSPGSPSGTRYTGELFF.

The chain carries TRBV21-1 and TRBJ2-2; TRBD2 was called by the table and not checked on the DNA. TRBV21-1 is a pseudogene segment. The CDR3 is made up of 14 amino acids. The CDR3 spells CASSKDGETGELFF. CDR3 DNA sequence: TGTGCCAGCAGCAAAGACGGGGAAACCGGGGAGCTGTTTTTT.

As concerns this clone: Within the sample, other DNA sequences also encode this same CDR3. The chain links TRBV6-6 to TRBJ1-2, with D hard to call. Germline V gene lookup returns CDR1 MNHNY and CDR2 SVGAGI (reference sequence). This CDR3 comprises 12 residues. Trimming stripped 0 bases from V and 8 bases from J, with 7 bases between. The CDR3, as DNA: TGTGCCAGCAGTTACTCCCAAGGCGGCTACACCTTC. This translates into CASSYSQGGYTF.

Here the CDR3 reads CASSSLFSGRETQYF. DNA for the CDR3: TGTGCCAGCAGTTCCCTTTTCAGCGGGAGAGAGACCCAGTACTTC. The chain has TRBV27 and TRBJ2-5; 8 bases fit TRBD2. CDR3 size: 15 residues. Looked up from germline, CDR1 is MNHEY and CDR2 is SMNVEV (reference sequence). The V gene end was trimmed by 4 bases and the J gene end by 4 bases; junction bases not matched to a gene: 8.

This clone was seen a few times. This CDR3 is also generated by other DNA sequences in the sample. The J gene is TRBJ2-2, the V gene TRBV2; D remains ambiguous. Trimming removed 3 bases at V and 2 bases at J, with 1 base between. Germline CDR1 reads SNHLY; CDR2 reads FYNNEI. The CDR3 is 12 residues long. CDR3 bases: TGTGCCAGCAGTGACAACACCGGGGAGCTGTTTTTT. It codes for CASSDNTGELFF.

The chain combines TRBV10-1 with TRBJ2-3; 11 nucleotides match TRBD2. The CDR3 covers 14 residues. Germline V gene lookup returns CDR1 WNHNN and CDR2 SYGVQD (reference sequence). Trimming removed 5 bases from V and 4 bases from J; junction bases left unmatched: 2. CDR3 sequence: CASSTSGSADTQYF. In nucleotides, the CDR3 is TGCGCCAGCAGTACTAGCGGGAGTGCAGATACGCAGTATTTT.

The chain has TRBV7-2 and TRBJ2-1; D is perhaps TRBD2 (6 bases). Per the germline V gene, CDR1 is SGHTA and CDR2 is FQGNSA. The CDR3 sequence is 16 residues long. V lost 1 base and J 5 bases, leaving 15 bases between the germline ends. The CDR3 sequence is CASSLDSGRFHNEQFF. The CDR3 coding sequence is TGTGCCAGCAGCTTAGATAGTGGGAGGTTCCACAATGAGCAGTTCTTC.

The chain uses TRBV7-9 and TRBJ2-7, with D perhaps TRBD2 (6 bases). Germline-derived CDR1 and CDR2 are SEHNR and FQNEAQ (reference sequence). The CDR3 sequence is 17 residues long. V lost 3 bases and J 2 bases, leaving 20 bases between the germline ends. The CDR3: CASSFILPGLLTYEQYF. Written as DNA, the CDR3 is TGTGCCAGCAGCTTCATACTACCGGGACTCCTTACCTACGAGCAGTACTTC.

The CDR3 nucleotides read TGCGCCAGCAGCTTGGCGGAGGGGCCTAGCCTCTACGAGCAGTACTTC. It yields the protein CASSLAEGPSLYEQYF. The chain recombines TRBV5-1 with TRBJ2-7, with D perhaps matching TRBD2 (6 bases). Looked up from germline, CDR1 is SGHRS and CDR2 is YFSETQ. The CDR3 runs to 16 residues. Between the trimmed V and J ends, which lost 0 bases and 3 bases, there was a span of 16 bases. The variable domain in full, with the rest retrieved from reference TRBV5-1 and TRBJ2-7, is KAGVTQTPRYLIKTRGQQVTLSCSPISGHRSVSWYQQTPGQGLQFLFEYFSETQRNKGNFPGRFSGRQFSNSRSEMNVSTLELGDSALYLCASSLAEGPSLYEQYFGPGTRLTVT.

Note on this clone: Other DNA variants within this sample encode the same CDR3. This sequence joins TRBV30 and TRBJ1-3; D is uncertain. This CDR3 has 14 residues. Germline lookup yields CDR1 GTSNPN and CDR2 SVGIG (reference sequence). The V gene lost 2 bases and the J gene lost 0 bases, with 8 bases spanning the gap. The CDR3: CAWSYGSSGNTIYF. CDR3 nucleotides: TGTGCCTGGAGTTACGGGTCCTCTGGAAACACCATATATTTT.

The CDR3 sequence is CASSQAGGSYNEQFF. Written as DNA, the CDR3 is TGTGCCAGCAGCCAGGCGGGGGGTTCCTACAATGAGCAGTTCTTC. The chain uses TRBV14 and TRBJ2-1, with 8 nucleotides matching TRBD2. CDR1 and CDR2 from the germline V gene are SGHDN and FVKESK. This CDR3 spans 15 amino acids. Losses at the gene ends were 3 bases for V and 1 base for J; bases not matched to a gene: 2.

The rearrangement joins TRBV11-2 to TRBJ2-6; D tentatively reads TRBD1 or TRBD2 (5 bases each). Germline-derived CDR1 and CDR2 are SGHAT and FQNNGV. The CDR3 contains 15 residues. The V gene lost 4 bases and the J gene lost 3 bases, with 10 bases spanning the gap. The CDR3 nucleotides are TGTGCCAGCAGCTCCGGGACGGGTGGGGCCAACGTCCTGACTTTC. This encodes CASSSGTGGANVLTF.

The chain recombines TRBV2 with TRBJ1-1; no firm D call. Germline V CDR1 and CDR2: SNHLY, FYNNEI. Deletions cut 2 bases from V and 1 base from J, with 5 bases between. CDR3 length: 13 residues. CDR3 protein: CASSENRNTEAFF. CDR3 coding DNA: TGTGCCAGCAGTGAAAACAGGAACACTGAAGCTTTCTTT.

This clone was observed a handful of times. Other DNA sequences of this sample code for an identical CDR3. The chain couples TRBV5-1 to TRBJ2-7; D perhaps matches TRBD1 (5 bases). Germline CDR1 is SGHRS and CDR2 is YFSETQ. Between the trimmed V and J ends, which lost 3 bases and 3 bases, there was a span of 7 bases. This CDR3 is 12 amino acids long. The chain's CDR3 is CASSSQGYEQYF. The CDR3 bases are TGCGCCAGCAGCTCTCAGGGCTACGAGCAGTACTTC.

The chain recombines TRBV18 with TRBJ2-7; D unclear. Germline CDR1 reads KGHSH; CDR2 reads LQKENI. V lost 3 bases and J 4 bases, leaving 13 bases between the germline ends. There are 14 residues in the CDR3. The chain's CDR3 is CASSPAVSIYEQYF. CDR3 nucleotides: TGTGCCAGCTCACCGGCAGTTTCAATTTACGAGCAGTACTTC.

The V call is TRBV29-1, the J call TRBJ2-7, with D possibly being TRBD2 (6 bases). Per the germline V gene, CDR1 is SQVTM and CDR2 is ANQGSEA. There are 15 residues in the CDR3. V was clipped by 7 bases and J by 2 bases, with 21 bases between them. The CDR3 coding sequence is TGCAGCGCCACCGAGATTCGGGGCGGGACCTACGAGCAGTACTTC. Translated, it gives CSATEIRGGTYEQYF.

CDR3 loop: CASSQSSPEKYSYEQYF. Here the CDR3 DNA reads TGCGCCAGCAGTCAATCTTCGCCAGAAAAATACTCCTACGAGCAGTACTTC. The J gene is TRBJ2-7, the V gene TRBV23-1; no reliable D call. TRBV23-1 is noted as an ORF with a role that remains uncertain. Between the trimmed V and J ends, which lost 0 bases and 0 bases, there was a span of 15 bases. The CDR3 covers 17 residues.

The CDR3, as DNA: TGTGCCACCAGCAGGACCGGGACAGTCCCCTTCGAGCCAGGAAACACCATATATTTT. Its translation: CATSRTGTVPFEPGNTIYF. V and J are TRBV15 and TRBJ1-3; TRBD1 matches 7 bases. The germline CDR1 and CDR2 sequences are LNHNV and YYDKDF (reference sequence). This CDR3 comprises 19 residues. V shed 3 bases and J 4 bases; nucleotides not matched to a gene: 18.

The chain links TRBV19 to TRBJ2-1, with 13 bases that match TRBD2. Germline V CDR1 and CDR2: LNHDA, SQIVND (reference sequence). This CDR3 contains 15 residues. Losses at the gene ends were 6 bases for V and 6 bases for J; bases not matched to a gene: 5. The CDR3 is CASSKGLAGFNEQFF. The CDR3 coding sequence is TGTGCCAGTAGCAAGGGACTAGCGGGATTCAATGAGCAGTTCTTC.

This clone showed up just a few times. V is TRBV4-3 and J is TRBJ2-1; 8 nucleotides match TRBD1. Germline V CDR1 and CDR2: LGHNA, YSLEER. V was pared by 0 bases and J by 8 bases, with 6 bases of the junction left unmatched. This CDR3 has 15 residues. The CDR3 DNA sequence: TGCGCCAGCAGCCAAGAGGACAGGGAGAGCGATGAGCAGTTCTTC. It is translated as CASSQEDRESDEQFF.